These T cell receptor beta chains were read from a single sample in a study of vaccination effects on CD4 cells after COVID-19. Using immunoSEQ multiplex PCR, the repertoire was profiled, and TCRdb retains in-frame clones only, with some absent. The profile shows fewer than 65,000 clones, around 75% of them singletons. These receptors' targets are unknown. Sequencing was performed on CD4+ T cells from PBMCs cultured with HCoV-OC43 spike peptides, taken before COVID-19 vaccination. The receptors originated from a human donor who received a COVID-19 vaccine. CDR3s include the opening cysteine and the closing phenylalanine or tryptophan. Each record gives: CDR3 length, clone size, V gene, D gene, J gene, CDR3 protein, CDR3 DNA. A D gene is named only where the DNA matches it firmly. The size of a clone is reported for some rows only, either as once, few or many, or as a class for expanded clones.

13,-,TRBV5-8,-,TRBJ1-2,CASSLNAGYGYTF,TGTGCCAGCAGCTTGAACGCTGGCTATGGCTACACCTTC
14,-,TRBV27,-,TRBJ1-2,CATGTRQRGYGYTF,TGTGCCACCGGGACCCGACAGAGGGGCTATGGCTACACCTTC
12,-,TRBV24-1,TRBD1,TRBJ1-5,CATGTGPQPQHF,TGTGCCACCGGGACAGGGCCCCAGCCCCAGCATTTT
16,-,TRBV7-9,-,TRBJ2-5,CASSLFGHGLGETQYF,TGTGCCAGCAGCTTATTTGGACACGGCTTAGGGGAGACCCAGTACTTC
16,-,TRBV19,-,TRBJ2-1,CASRMGTGGEKNEQFF,TGTGCCAGTAGGATGGGTACAGGTGGGGAAAAGAATGAGCAGTTCTTC
15,-,TRBV5-1,-,TRBJ2-3,CASSLSHPSTDTQYF,TGCGCCAGCAGCTTGAGTCACCCTAGCACAGATACGCAGTATTTT
13,once,TRBV6-5,TRBD1,TRBJ1-6,CASSDRAREPLHF,TGTGCCAGCAGCGACAGGGCGCGGGAACCCCTCCACTTT
14,-,TRBV7-2,-,TRBJ1-3,CASSPGFSGNTIYF,TGTGCCAGCAGCCCCGGATTTTCTGGAAACACCATATATTTT
12,-,TRBV19,-,TRBJ1-5,CASSLPPQPQHF,TGTGCCAGTAGTCTACCCCCCCAGCCCCAGCATTTT
15,-,TRBV9,-,TRBJ2-2,CASRAGPKNTGELFF,TGTGCCAGCAGGGCCGGGCCTAAGAACACCGGGGAGCTGTTTTTT
12,-,TRBV2,-,TRBJ2-5,CAIRDSEETQYF,TGTGCGATCCGGGATTCTGAAGAGACCCAGTACTTC
16,-,TRBV27,-,TRBJ2-1,CASYSIRDSKSGEQFF,TGTGCCAGCTATTCTATCCGGGACTCAAAGTCGGGTGAGCAGTTCTTC
16,-,TRBV28,-,TRBJ1-4,CASSSLTGSEDEKLFF,TGTGCCAGCAGTTCTCTAACAGGGTCTGAAGATGAAAAACTGTTTTTT
18,-,TRBV5-8,TRBD2,TRBJ2-3,CASPQGLAGFSSTDTQYF,TGTGCCAGCCCCCAGGGGCTAGCGGGGTTTTCTAGCACAGATACGCAGTATTTT